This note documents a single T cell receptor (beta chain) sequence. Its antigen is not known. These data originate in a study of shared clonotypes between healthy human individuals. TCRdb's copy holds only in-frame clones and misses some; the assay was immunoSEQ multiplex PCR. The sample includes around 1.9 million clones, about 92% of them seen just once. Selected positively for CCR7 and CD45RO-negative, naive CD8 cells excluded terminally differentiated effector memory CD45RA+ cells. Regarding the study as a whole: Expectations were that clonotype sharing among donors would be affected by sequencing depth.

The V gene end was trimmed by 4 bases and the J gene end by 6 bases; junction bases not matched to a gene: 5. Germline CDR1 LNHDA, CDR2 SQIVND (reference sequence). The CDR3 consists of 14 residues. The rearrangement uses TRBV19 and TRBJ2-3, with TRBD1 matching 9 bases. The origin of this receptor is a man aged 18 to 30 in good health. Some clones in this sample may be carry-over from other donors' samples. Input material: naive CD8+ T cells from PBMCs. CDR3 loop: CASSTTGGPDTQYF. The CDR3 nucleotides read TGTGCCAGTAGTACGACAGGGGGACCCGATACGCAGTATTTT.